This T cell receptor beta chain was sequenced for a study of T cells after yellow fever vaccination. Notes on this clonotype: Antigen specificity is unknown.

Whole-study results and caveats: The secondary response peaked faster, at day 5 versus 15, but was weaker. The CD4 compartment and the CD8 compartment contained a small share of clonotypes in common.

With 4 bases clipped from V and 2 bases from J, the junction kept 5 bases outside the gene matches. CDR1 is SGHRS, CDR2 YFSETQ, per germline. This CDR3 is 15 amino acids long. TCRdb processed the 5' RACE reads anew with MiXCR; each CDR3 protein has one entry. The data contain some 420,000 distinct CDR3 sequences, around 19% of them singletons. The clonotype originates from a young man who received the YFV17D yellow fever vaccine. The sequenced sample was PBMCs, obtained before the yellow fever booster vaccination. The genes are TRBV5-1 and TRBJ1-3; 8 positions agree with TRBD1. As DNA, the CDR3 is TGCGCCAGCAGCCAACGGACAGGGACTGGAAACACCATATATTTT. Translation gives CASSQRTGTGNTIYF.